A selection of T cell receptor beta chains follows, all from one sample in a study of shared clonotypes between healthy human individuals. Assay used: immunoSEQ multiplex PCR; TCRdb lists only in-frame clones, some missing. The sample lists 550,000 to 750,000 clones, about 92% occurring once. The material sequenced was naive CD8+ T cells sorted from blood. All receptors come from a man aged 30 to 45 in good health. Both conserved end residues are part of each CDR3. D genes are given only for firm matches. The size of a clone is reported for some rows only, either as once, few or many, or as a class for expanded clones.

NA TRBJ2-3 13 TRBV7-2 NA TGTGCCAGCAGCTTGGACAGCACAGATACGCAGTATTTT CASSLDSTDTQYF
TRBD2 TRBJ2-3 18 TRBV10-1 once TGCGCCAGCAGTGAGGGGGTAGGTAGCGGGAGGAGGACAGATACGCAGTATTTT CASSEGVGSGRRTDTQYF
TRBD1 TRBJ2-7 16 TRBV7-2 NA TGTGCCAGCAGCCAACCCCCCGGACAGGGAACCTACGAGCAGTACTTC CASSQPPGQGTYEQYF
TRBD1 TRBJ2-6 20 TRBV4-3 many TGCGCCAGCAGCTACCAAGTGGGGACAGGGTCTTCATTTGGGGCCAACGTCCTGACTTTC CASSYQVGTGSSFGANVLTF
NA TRBJ2-7 16 TRBV27 NA TGTGCCAGCAGTTTATCATTCGGGCAGGGCTCCTACGAGCAGTACTTC CASSLSFGQGSYEQYF
NA TRBJ2-1 14 TRBV10-3 NA TGTGCCATCAGTGAGGACAGATCCTACAATGAGCAGTTCTTC CAISEDRSYNEQFF
NA TRBJ2-2 16 TRBV5-1 NA TGCGCCAGCAAGTTGGTCGTAGCGGACTGGACCGGGGAGCTGTTTTTT CASKLVVADWTGELFF
NA TRBJ2-3 16 TRBV15 NA TGTGCCACCAGCAGACCGCTGCGGGGGCCGGCAGATACGCAGTATTTT CATSRPLRGPADTQYF
NA TRBJ2-1 14 TRBV28 once TGTGCCAGCAGCGCGTTACGGGGCTACAATGAGCAGTTCTTC CASSALRGYNEQFF
TRBD1 TRBJ2-7 15 TRBV2 once TGTGCCACCTTAAACCGGGACAGGGGGACCTACGAGCAGTACTTC CATLNRDRGTYEQYF
NA TRBJ2-6 15 TRBV7-9 NA TGTGCCAGCAGCCCGCCCCGCTCTGGGGCCAACGTCCTGACTTTC CASSPPRSGANVLTF
NA TRBJ1-5 15 TRBV21-1 NA TGTGCCAGCAGCAAAGAATGGGGTTCCAATCAGCCCCAGCATTTT CASSKEWGSNQPQHF
NA TRBJ1-4 16 TRBV7-6 NA TGTGCCAGCAGCCCCGCCCGGGTACGAAGAAATGAAAAACTGTTTTTT CASSPARVRRNEKLFF
NA TRBJ1-1 18 TRBV9 NA TGTGCCAGCAGCGTAGATAAGGGCTTAAACCCCAAGTCCACTGAAGCTTTCTTT CASSVDKGLNPKSTEAFF
TRBD1 TRBJ2-3 14 TRBV19 NA TGTGCCAGTACGACCGGACAGGGCACAGATACGCAGTATTTT CASTTGQGTDTQYF
TRBD1 TRBJ2-7 14 TRBV7-9 NA TGTGCCAGCAGGGATGGGACAGGGGCCTACGAGCAGTACTTC CASRDGTGAYEQYF
TRBD2 TRBJ2-5 17 TRBV11-2 once TGTGCCAGCAGCTTAGGCCATAGCGGGAGGGCCGCGGAGACCCAGTACTTC CASSLGHSGRAAETQYF
NA TRBJ1-5 17 TRBV29-1 NA TGCAGCGTTGAAGATCCTTTACTCGGCCGGGGTGGGGGAGCCCAGCATTTT CSVEDPLLGRGGGAQHF
TRBD2 TRBJ2-7 15 TRBV29-1 NA TGCAGCGTTGAAACCAGGACTAGCGGGGACTACGAGCAGTACTTC CSVETRTSGDYEQYF
NA TRBJ2-3 14 TRBV7-6 NA TGTGCCAGCAGCTTCACAGGCCGCACAGATACGCAGTATTTT CASSFTGRTDTQYF
NA TRBJ2-5 13 TRBV15 NA TGTGCCACCAGCCCTGGGCCTCAAGAGACCCAGTACTTC CATSPGPQETQYF
NA TRBJ2-7 18 TRBV4-3 NA TGCGCCAGCAGCCAAGAGGCAGTGTTTGGAACCGCGTCCTACGAGCAGTACTTC CASSQEAVFGTASYEQYF
NA TRBJ2-7 15 TRBV7-9 NA TGTGCCAGCAGCTCCAGTGTGACAGGCAATTACGAGCAGTACTTC CASSSSVTGNYEQYF
TRBD2 TRBJ2-7 15 TRBV6-6 NA TGTGCCAGCAGTTACGGCGGGAGGGCCTACTACGAGCAGTACTTC CASSYGGRAYYEQYF
NA TRBJ2-7 15 TRBV6-6 NA TGTGCCAGCAGTTACCGTGCCTCGGACGATTACGAGCAGTACTTC CASSYRASDDYEQYF
NA TRBJ2-2 13 TRBV7-3 NA TGTGCCAGCTATGACTATTACACCGGGGAGCTGTTTTTT CASYDYYTGELFF
NA TRBJ2-3 13 TRBV29-1 NA TGCAGCGTTGTCGGAGAAGACACAGATACGCAGTATTTT CSVVGEDTDTQYF
NA TRBJ1-1 13 TRBV28 NA TGTGCCAGCAGTTGGGGCTGGGGCACTGAAGCTTTCTTT CASSWGWGTEAFF
TRBD2 TRBJ2-1 15 TRBV7-9 NA TGTGCCAGCAGCTGGGCAGCGGGAGGTCCCAATGAGCAGTTCTTC CASSWAAGGPNEQFF
NA TRBJ2-7 15 TRBV7-6 NA TGTGCCAGCAAGATGCGGGTAGGGGATCACTACGAGCAGTACTTC CASKMRVGDHYEQYF
TRBD1 TRBJ1-1 13 TRBV28 once TGTGCCAGCAGTTTTGGGACAGGGGAAGAAGCTTTCTTT CASSFGTGEEAFF
NA TRBJ2-6 18 TRBV15 many TGTGCCACCAGCAGACCGGATATGGCCGGCTCTGGGGCCAACGTCCTGACTTTC CATSRPDMAGSGANVLTF
TRBD2 TRBJ2-3 14 TRBV29-1 NA TGCAGCGTGCTTAGCGGGATGAGCACAGATACGCAGTATTTT CSVLSGMSTDTQYF
NA TRBJ2-1 13 TRBV27 NA TGTGCCAGCGGCTTCAGCTCCTACAATGAGCAGTTCTTC CASGFSSYNEQFF
NA TRBJ2-2 15 TRBV7-9 once TGTGCCAGCAGCTCCAAAAAAGTGAACACCGGGGAGCTGTTTTTT CASSSKKVNTGELFF
TRBD1 TRBJ2-7 15 TRBV7-9 NA TGTGCCAGCAGCTTAGTGACAGGGGGAAGTTACGAGCAGTACTTC CASSLVTGGSYEQYF
TRBD2 TRBJ2-3 15 TRBV27 NA TGTGCCAGCAGACCCGGGACTAGCGGGGCAGATACGCAGTATTTT CASRPGTSGADTQYF
NA TRBJ2-1 11 TRBV27 NA TGTGCCAGCAGTCACATGGATGAGCAGTTCTTC CASSHMDEQFF
NA TRBJ2-7 13 TRBV5-6 NA TGTGCCAGCAGCTGGGCGGGCAACGAGGAGCAGTACTTC CASSWAGNEEQYF
NA TRBJ2-1 16 TRBV30 NA TGTGCCTGGAGTCCCCCCTCCCCAGGGCCCTACAATGAGCAGTTCTTC CAWSPPSPGPYNEQFF
TRBD1 TRBJ1-4 14 TRBV9 NA TGTGCCAGCAGCGCACAGGGGGGGGCTGAAAAACTGTTTTTT CASSAQGGAEKLFF
NA TRBJ1-4 14 TRBV4-1 NA TGCGCCAGCAGCTTCCGGGCCTATAATGAAAAACTGTTTTTT CASSFRAYNEKLFF
NA TRBJ2-3 14 TRBV13 NA TGTGCCAGCAGCTTAGGGGTAAACACAGATACGCAGTATTTT CASSLGVNTDTQYF
NA TRBJ2-3 11 TRBV30 NA TGTGCCTGGAGGGAGACAGATACGCAGTATTTT CAWRETDTQYF
NA TRBJ1-4 17 TRBV7-9 NA TGTGCCAGCAGCTTAGCGGTCGGTGGGCAGGGAGCCGAAAAACTGTTTTTT CASSLAVGGQGAEKLFF